This T cell receptor beta chain emerged from a study of follicular helper T cells after annual influenza vaccination. The germline gives CDR1 SGHKS, CDR2 YYEKEE (reference sequence). There are 15 residues in the CDR3. Trimming removed 6 bases at V and 0 bases at J, with 16 bases between. Repertoires were generated with immunoSEQ multiplex PCR, while TCRdb's copy carries only in-frame clones and drops some. The table lists roughly 9,200 clones, roughly four fifths of them singletons, with just under 0.6% in the top ten. Time point given: 2013-2014 season, 7 days after vaccination. The sequence was collected from an adult who received the influenza vaccine. The rearrangement links TRBV5-5 to TRBJ2-7; unclear D gene. Sequenced here: CXCR5- memory CD4+ T cells sorted from blood, sampled 7 days after influenza vaccination. This chain's CDR3 is CASTRLAADSYEQYF. In DNA, the CDR3 is TGTGCCAGCACCCGACTGGCGGCTGACTCCTACGAGCAGTACTTC.